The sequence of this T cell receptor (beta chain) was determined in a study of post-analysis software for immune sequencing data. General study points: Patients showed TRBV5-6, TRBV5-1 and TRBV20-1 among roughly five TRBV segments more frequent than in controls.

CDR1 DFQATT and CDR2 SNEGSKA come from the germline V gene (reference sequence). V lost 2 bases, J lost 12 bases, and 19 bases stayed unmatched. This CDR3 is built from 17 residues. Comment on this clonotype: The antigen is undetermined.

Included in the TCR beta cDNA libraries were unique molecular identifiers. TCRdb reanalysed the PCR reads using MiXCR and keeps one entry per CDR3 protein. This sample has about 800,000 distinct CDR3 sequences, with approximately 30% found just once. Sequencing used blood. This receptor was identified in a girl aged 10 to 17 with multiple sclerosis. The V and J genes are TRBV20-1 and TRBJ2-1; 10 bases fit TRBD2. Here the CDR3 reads CSARKSLGGLADLVQFF. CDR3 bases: TGCAGTGCTAGAAAGTCTCTAGGCGGACTAGCGGACCTTGTGCAGTTCTTC.